A single sample gave rise to the 5 T cell receptor beta chains below, sequenced in a study of CD8+ T cells in alopecia areata. In each case, RNA was isolated and then reverse transcribed into cDNA as the sequencing template. Measured with immunoSEQ multiplex PCR; TCRdb has only the in-frame clones, and not every one. The sample contains more than 200,000 clones, over 40% of which appear only once. Sample treatment: oral pan-JAK inhibitor, 5-10 mg twice daily. Sample: CD4+ T cells sorted from blood, taken between weeks 36 and 40, from a patient treated with tofacitinib. These receptors were obtained from a human donor with alopecia areata.

The chain has TRBV18 and TRBJ1-2; D possibly corresponds to TRBD1 (5 bases). V lost 2 bases and J lost 2, with 12 bases in between. The germline gives CDR1 KGHSH, CDR2 LQKENI. The CDR3 runs to 15 residues. The CDR3 reads CASSPSTELNYGYTF. DNA for the CDR3: TGTGCCAGCTCACCATCGACAGAGCTAAACTATGGCTACACCTTC.

This chain connects TRBV5-6 to TRBJ2-1; the match to TRBD1 covers 7 bases. The CDR3 is 16 amino acids. V was clipped by 4 bases and J by 3 bases; unmatched bases: 10. Germline V lookup: CDR1 SGHDT, CDR2 YYEEEE. CDR3: CASSIRQGESYNEQFF. In DNA, the CDR3 is TGTGCCAGCAGCATACGACAGGGAGAGAGCTACAATGAGCAGTTCTTC.

In this sample, this clone turned up a few times. V and J are TRBV4-1 and TRBJ2-3, with TRBD2 matching 8 bases. CDR3 length equals 14 residues. The V gene's germline CDR1 is MGHRA and CDR2 YSYEKL. V was clipped by 4 bases and J by 5 bases; unmatched bases: 5. This chain's CDR3 is CASSLAGKVDTQYF. The CDR3 nucleotides read TGCGCCAGCAGCCTAGCGGGAAAAGTAGATACGCAGTATTTT.

The V call is TRBV5-1, the J call TRBJ2-5; D might be TRBD2 (6 bases). Per germline, CDR1 SGHRS and CDR2 YFSETQ. The length of the CDR3 is 18 residues. With 0 bases removed from V and 2 bases from J, the gap between germline ends came to 20 bases. CDR3 nucleotide sequence: TGCGCCAGCAGCTTGGGGCGGGGCGGGACCTCGGCGCAAGAGACCCAGTACTTC. It translates to CASSLGRGGTSAQETQYF.

The J gene is TRBJ1-5, the V gene TRBV7-8; 7 positions agree with TRBD1. This CDR3 comprises 15 residues. Germline V lookup: CDR1 SGHVS, CDR2 FQNEAQ. J gave up 7 bases and V 5 bases, and 11 bases lay outside the gene matches. DNA for the CDR3: TGTGCCAGCAGCCCCTCGACAGGGTATCGGCAGCCCCAGCATTTT. Its protein is CASSPSTGYRQPQHF.